This record covers a single T cell receptor beta chain. Germline-derived CDR1 and CDR2 are MNHEY and SVGEGT. V shed 6 bases and J shed 3 bases, with 12 bases lying between them. CDR3 length: 14 amino acids. Some clones are missing from TCRdb's copy, which holds only in-frame ones; the method was immunoSEQ multiplex PCR. The sample carries roughly 75,000 clones, more than 85% recorded once. This record comes from a study of blood T cell repertoires in COVID-19. This clonotype originated in a man aged 60 to 75 with acute or convalescent COVID-19. The sequenced sample was peripheral blood. The chain combines TRBV6-2 or TRBV6-3 with TRBJ1-5, with D unclear. The CDR3 sequence is CASSPVTNNQPQHF. The CDR3, as DNA: TGTGCCAGCAGCCCGGTGACTAACAATCAGCCCCAGCATTTT.